The clone carrying this T cell receptor beta chain was found a few times. As yet, its antigen is unknown. The sample comes from a study of T cells after yellow fever vaccination. Looking at the study overall: Those fractions that held only low numbers of cells were prepared using the SMART-Seq v4 Ultra Low Input RNA kit. Findings and limits, study-wide: Detected again after the booster were most primary-vaccination clones, at roughly 95% CD4 and approximately 85% CD8.

Germline V gene data show CDR1 as SGHRS and CDR2 as YFSETQ. Trimming took 5 bases from V and 6 from J, leaving 6 bases between them. The CDR3 sequence is 11 residues long. TCRdb reanalysed the 5' RACE reads using MiXCR and keeps one entry per CDR3 protein. The repertoire includes about 340,000 distinct CDR3 sequences, approximately 4.2% of them detected once, and approximately 24% sits in the top ten. This clonotype was sampled from a man younger than 30 who received the YFV17D yellow fever vaccine. This chain uses TRBV5-1 with TRBJ2-4, with no clear D. The sample was PBMCs, taken 5 days after the yellow fever booster vaccination. The CDR3 reads CASRDGNIQYF. In DNA, the CDR3 is TGCGCCAGCAGGGACGGAAACATTCAGTACTTC.